The clone carrying this TCR beta chain has at least ten counts. Its antigen is unknown. Each patient came to thyroid surgery without any prior treatment (of any kind). This record comes from a study of metastatic and nonmetastatic thyroid tumors. The overall study: The study looked at repertoires side by side in blood and in tumor or nodule tissue from malignant and benign thyroid patients.

V gave up 4 bases and J gave up 1 base, with 11 bases separating them. Germline values: CDR1 SEHNR, CDR2 FQNEAQ (reference sequence). The CDR3 has 15 residues. Original analysis: A classifier for distant metastasis in papillary thyroid cancer was constructed using CDR3 differences observed across clinicopathological groups. TCRdb reprocessed the PCR reads using MiXCR. The V and J calls come from TCRdb's annotation, not from the publication. The data hold about 69,000 clones, with 13% to 15% observed a single time. Study-wide results and limits: Malignant thyroid tumors reportedly had TCR beta diversity that was significantly higher than in benign nodules, in blood and tumor.

The sequence came from a male donor with papillary thyroid cancer or a benign thyroid nodule (not recorded which). Some clones in this sample may be carry-over from other donors' samples. Sequenced material: blood. This rearrangement joins TRBV7-9 to TRBJ1-3; a weak D match, TRBD1 (5 bases). The CDR3 DNA is TGTGCCAGCAGCTCCCGGGGGTTATCTGGAAACACCATATATTTT. As protein: CASSSRGLSGNTIYF.